This record covers a single TCR beta chain. The data are from a study of blood T cells in healthy people across ages. The second PCR ran about 6 to 12 cycles with a sample-barcoded 5' primer and J-beta primers. TCRdb reanalysed the 5' RACE reads using MiXCR and keeps one entry per CDR3 protein. Here the sample spans some 1.5 million distinct CDR3 sequences, 28% being singletons. Germline V gene sequence: CDR1 SGHDT, CDR2 YYEEEE. The CDR3 has 13 amino acids. V was pared by 2 bases and J by 7 bases, with 10 bases between. Sequences were obtained from blood. The TCR was taken from a woman aged 30 to 39 in good health. The J gene is TRBJ2-1, the V gene TRBV5-6; a weak D match, TRBD1 (5 bases). Here the CDR3 DNA reads TGTGCCAGCAGCTTTAGCAGGGTGAATGAGCAGTTCTTC. This translates into CASSFSRVNEQFF.